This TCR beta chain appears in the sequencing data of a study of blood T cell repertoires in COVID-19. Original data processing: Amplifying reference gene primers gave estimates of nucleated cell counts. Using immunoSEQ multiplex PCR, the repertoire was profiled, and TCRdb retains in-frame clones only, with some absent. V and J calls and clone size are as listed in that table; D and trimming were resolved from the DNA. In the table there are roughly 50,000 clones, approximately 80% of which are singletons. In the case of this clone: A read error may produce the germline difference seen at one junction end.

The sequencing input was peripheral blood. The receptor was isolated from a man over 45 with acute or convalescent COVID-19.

CDR3 sequence: CASSPWTGRPYNEQFF. CDR3 bases: TGTGCTAGCAGCCCATGGACAGGGCGACCATACAATGAGCAGTTCTTC. The rearrangement joins TRBV7-7 to TRBJ2-1; 8 bases fit TRBD1. The germline gives CDR1 SSHAT, CDR2 FNYEAQ (reference sequence). CDR3 length: 16 amino acids. Looking up the rest from reference TRBV7-7 and TRBJ2-1 gives the full variable domain: GAGVSQSPRYKVTKRGQDVTLRCDPISSHATLYWYQQALGQGPEFLTYFNYEAQPDKSGLPSDRFSAERPEGSISTLTIQRTEQRDSAMYRCASSPWTGRPYNEQFFGPGTRLTVL.